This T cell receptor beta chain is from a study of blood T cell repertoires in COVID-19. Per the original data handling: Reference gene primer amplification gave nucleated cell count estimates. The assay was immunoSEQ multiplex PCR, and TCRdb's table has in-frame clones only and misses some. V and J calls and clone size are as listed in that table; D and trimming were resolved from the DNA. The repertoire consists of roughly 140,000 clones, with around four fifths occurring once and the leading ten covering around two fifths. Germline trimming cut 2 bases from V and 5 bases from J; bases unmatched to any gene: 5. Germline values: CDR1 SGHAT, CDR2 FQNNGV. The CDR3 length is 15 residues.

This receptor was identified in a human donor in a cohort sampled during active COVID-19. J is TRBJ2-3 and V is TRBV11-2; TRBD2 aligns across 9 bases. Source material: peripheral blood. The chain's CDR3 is CASSLRGGAGDTQYF. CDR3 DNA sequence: TGTGCCAGCAGCTTACGCGGGGGGGCAGGAGATACGCAGTATTTT.